The count of the clone carrying this T cell receptor beta chain is one. Original analysis: Amplified reference gene primers provided the basis for estimating nucleated cell counts. This table comes from immunoSEQ multiplex PCR, and its TCRdb copy is limited to in-frame clones, with some not included. Clone size and V and J calls were adopted from that table, with D and trimming inferred from the DNA. Of 200,000 to 250,000 clones listed, 70% to 90% were seen once; the top ten hold about 4.3%. These data belong to a study of blood T cell repertoires in COVID-19. CDR3 length: 14 residues. The germline V gene encodes CDR1 SEHNR and CDR2 FQNEAQ (reference sequence). Trimming at V came to 4 bases and at J to 9 bases, leaving 11 bases not matched to a gene.

Input material: PBMCs or T cells enriched from blood (not recorded which). V and J are TRBV7-9 and TRBJ2-7, with TRBD1 matching 8 bases. The TCR comes from a man aged 30 to 39 with acute COVID-19. For the CDR3, the DNA is TGTGCCAGCAGCTGGGGACAGGACCTGAAGGGGCAGTACTTC. Protein sequence: CASSWGQDLKGQYF.